This T cell receptor beta chain originates from a study of OX40 agonist ivuxolimab in advanced cancers. Study conclusions and caveats: At doses 0.1 to 3.0 mg/kg, CD4+ and CD8+ clones expanded. Low normalized T-cell clonal expansion also characterized some of the nonresponders.

The V gene's germline CDR1 is DFQATT and CDR2 SNEGSKA (reference sequence). The CDR3 has 10 residues. Trimming took 5 bases from V and 7 from J, leaving 9 bases between them. Sequencing used immunoSEQ multiplex PCR; TCRdb keeps in-frame clones, though not all of them. The profile shows about 64,000 clones, 84% of them singletons. As regards this clone: As yet, its antigen is unknown.

The TCR was taken from an adult with an advanced solid tumor such as melanoma, head and neck, liver or kidney cancer. Here the sequenced sample was CD4+ or CD8+ T cells sorted from blood, taken in a trial of the OX40 agonist ivuxolimab. The chain joins TRBV20-1 to TRBJ2-7; D not certain. The CDR3 here is CSAQSWEQYF. The CDR3 nucleotides read TGCAGTGCTCAGAGTTGGGAGCAGTACTTC.